A single sample is the source of the 12 T cell receptor beta chains below, sequenced in a study of T cell changes during pregnancy in multiple sclerosis. Assay: immunoSEQ multiplex PCR; the TCRdb copy retains only in-frame clones and omits some. The profile shows 69,000 or so clones, approximately 90% of them singletons. Sequences were derived from peripheral blood, sampled in the third trimester of pregnancy. The receptors stem from a female donor with multiple sclerosis, enrolled in a pregnancy study.

The genes are TRBV30 and TRBJ2-3; 7 positions agree with TRBD1. Germline V gene data show CDR1 as GTSNPN and CDR2 as SVGIG (reference sequence). The CDR3 has 15 residues. V shed 3 bases, J shed 0 bases, and the junction held 6 bases outside the gene matches. The CDR3 sequence is CAWRQGKSSTDTQYF. The CDR3 DNA sequence: TGTGCCTGGAGACAGGGGAAATCTAGCACAGATACGCAGTATTTT.

This chain uses TRBV9 with TRBJ1-5; TRBD1 matches at 8 bases. Germline CDR1 is SGDLS and CDR2 is YYNGEE. J lost 6 bases, V lost 3 bases, and 11 bases had no gene match. This CDR3 contains 16 residues. The DNA for the CDR3 is TGTGCCAGCAGCGGTAAACTGACAGGGGTATTTCAGCCCCAGCATTTT. It specifies CASSGKLTGVFQPQHF.

The V gene is TRBV7-9, the J gene TRBJ2-5; D is possibly TRBD2 (5 bases). CDR1 and CDR2 (germline): SEHNR, FQNEAQ (reference sequence). This CDR3 region has 14 residues. The germline V and J ends were trimmed by 3 bases and 0 bases, with 8 bases remaining between them. The CDR3 loop reads CASSFAGDQETQYF. In DNA form, the CDR3 reads TGTGCCAGCAGCTTTGCCGGGGACCAAGAGACCCAGTACTTC.

This clone was seen more than once but under ten times. The rearrangement links TRBV7-3 to TRBJ2-1; 9 nucleotides line up with TRBD2. The V and J ends lost 2 bases and 8 bases, in that order; junction bases with no gene match: 4. This CDR3 has 14 residues. The germline V gene encodes CDR1 SGHTA and CDR2 FQGTGA. The CDR3, as DNA: TGTGCCAGCAGCTTACTAGCGGGGCTGGATGAGCAGTTCTTC. Translation gives CASSLLAGLDEQFF.

The CDR3 region is CASTPGVGVNFYGYTF. In DNA form, the CDR3 reads TGTGCCAGCACCCCAGGGGTAGGTGTCAACTTCTATGGCTACACCTTC. The J gene is TRBJ1-2, the V gene TRBV9, with D maybe TRBD1 (6 bases). Trimming took off 6 bases at V and 4 bases at J, with 22 bases between the two ends. Per the germline V gene, CDR1 is SGDLS and CDR2 is YYNGEE. The CDR3 is made up of 16 amino acids.

The rearrangement joins TRBV6-1 to TRBJ1-2, with a possible D match to TRBD1 (6 bases). Germline values: CDR1 MNHNS, CDR2 SASEGT. This CDR3 is built from 13 residues. Trimming pared 6 bases from V and 4 bases from J, leaving 12 bases between. The CDR3 bases are TGTGCCAGCAGGGAACAGGGAGGCTATGGCTACACCTTC. Amino acid sequence: CASREQGGYGYTF.

The V call is TRBV6-5, the J call TRBJ1-5; tentatively, D is TRBD1 (6 bases). This CDR3 is built from 15 residues. With 5 bases removed from V and 6 bases from J, the gap between germline ends came to 17 bases. CDR1 MNHEY and CDR2 SVGAGI come from the germline V gene. The CDR3 DNA reads TGTGCCAGCAGTGTTACAGGGCATCAAACTCAGCCCCAGCATTTT. Translated, it gives CASSVTGHQTQPQHF.

This clone was seen just once. The rearrangement joins TRBV7-2 to TRBJ2-5, with 12 positions matching TRBD2. Germline V gene data show CDR1 as SGHTA and CDR2 as FQGNSA. The CDR3 extends over 15 amino acids. J was trimmed by 6 bases and V by 5 bases; bases with no gene match: 7. CDR3 nucleotide sequence: TGTGCCAGCAGCCCTCGGACTAGCGGGACCCAGACCCAGTACTTC. Protein sequence: CASSPRTSGTQTQYF.

On this clone: Relative to the germline gene, one junction end is altered; a read error may explain this. The V call is TRBV30, the J call TRBJ1-4; 10 nucleotides align to TRBD1. CDR1 GTSNPN and CDR2 SVGIG come from the germline V gene (reference sequence). The CDR3 consists of 15 residues. As DNA, the CDR3 is TGTGCCTGGAGTGTACGGGGACAGGGGTATGAGAAACTGTTTTTT. Translation: CAWSVRGQGYEKLFF.

V usage is TRBV6-6 and J usage is TRBJ2-2; 8 bases are a match to TRBD1. This CDR3 is 16 amino acids long. Per germline, CDR1 MNHNY and CDR2 SVGAGI (reference sequence). The trim removed 2 bases at V and 0 bases at J, leaving 2 bases unmatched. The DNA for the CDR3 is TGTGCCAGCAGTTACAGGACAGGGTCGAACACCGGGGAGCTGTTTTTT. It is translated as CASSYRTGSNTGELFF.

The CDR3 nucleotides read TGTGCCAGCACCCTTTCGACAGAGAGCACAGATACGCAGTATTTT. Its protein product is CASTLSTESTDTQYF. V usage is TRBV2 and J usage is TRBJ2-3, with D perhaps matching TRBD1 (5 bases). Looked up from germline, CDR1 is SNHLY and CDR2 is FYNNEI. The CDR3 contains 15 residues. Trimming took off 7 bases at V and 0 bases at J, with 14 bases between the two ends.

The V and J genes are TRBV18 and TRBJ2-1, with TRBD1 matching 8 bases. The germline gives CDR1 KGHSH, CDR2 LQKENI. V gave up 5 bases and J gave up 0 bases; unmatched junction bases: 6. There are 16 residues in the CDR3. CDR3 region: CASSAQGVSSYNEQFF. Written as DNA, the CDR3 is TGTGCCAGCTCAGCACAGGGGGTGAGCTCCTACAATGAGCAGTTCTTC.